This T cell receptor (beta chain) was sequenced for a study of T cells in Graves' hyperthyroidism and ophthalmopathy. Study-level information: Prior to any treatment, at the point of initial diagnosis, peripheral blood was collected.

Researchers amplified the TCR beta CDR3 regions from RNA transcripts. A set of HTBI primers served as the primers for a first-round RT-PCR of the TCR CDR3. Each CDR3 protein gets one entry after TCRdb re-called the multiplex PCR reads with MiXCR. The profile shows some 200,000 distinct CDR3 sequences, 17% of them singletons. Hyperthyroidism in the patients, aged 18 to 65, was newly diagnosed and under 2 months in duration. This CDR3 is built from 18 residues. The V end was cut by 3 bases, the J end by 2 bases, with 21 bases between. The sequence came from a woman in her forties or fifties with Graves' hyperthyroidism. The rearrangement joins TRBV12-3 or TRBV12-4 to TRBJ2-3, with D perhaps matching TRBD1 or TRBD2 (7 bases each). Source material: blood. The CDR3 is CASSLRAGDRNPTDTQYF. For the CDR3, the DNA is TGTGCCAGCAGTTTGCGGGCGGGGGACAGAAACCCCACAGATACGCAGTATTTT.